This T cell receptor (beta chain) was recorded in a study of neurological immune-mediated disorders. Findings and limits, study-wide: No CDR3 amino acid sequences recurred among expanded clones across subjects, suggesting private repertoires in all groups.

TCRdb re-called the 5' RACE reads with MiXCR, one entry per CDR3 protein. The sample consists of roughly 90,000 distinct CDR3 sequences, around 3.4% of them appearing once. Trimming cost V 5 bases and J 0 bases, with 19 bases left between them. This CDR3 contains 16 residues. Germline values: CDR1 DFQATT, CDR2 SNEGSKA (reference sequence). This clonotype has at least ten counts. Its antigen is as yet unknown. Material for sequencing was PBMCs. V is TRBV20-1 and J is TRBJ2-5; TRBD2 is a possible D gene (6 bases). The receptor was derived from a woman aged 50 to 65 with multiple sclerosis. CDR3 in amino acids: CSAPNLLADHQETQYF. The CDR3 region has the DNA TGCAGTGCTCCCAACCTGTTAGCGGACCACCAAGAGACCCAGTACTTC.